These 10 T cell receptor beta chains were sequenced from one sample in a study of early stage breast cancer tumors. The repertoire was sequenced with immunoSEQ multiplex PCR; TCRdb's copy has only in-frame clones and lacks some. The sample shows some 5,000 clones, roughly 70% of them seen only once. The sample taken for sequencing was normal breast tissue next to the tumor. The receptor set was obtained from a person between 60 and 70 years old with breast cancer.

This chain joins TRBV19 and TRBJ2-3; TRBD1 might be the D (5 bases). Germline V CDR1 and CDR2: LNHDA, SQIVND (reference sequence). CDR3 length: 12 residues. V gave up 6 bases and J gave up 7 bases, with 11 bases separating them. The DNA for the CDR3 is TGTGCCAGTAGAGGTGGGGCGAATACGCAGTATTTT. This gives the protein CASRGGANTQYF.

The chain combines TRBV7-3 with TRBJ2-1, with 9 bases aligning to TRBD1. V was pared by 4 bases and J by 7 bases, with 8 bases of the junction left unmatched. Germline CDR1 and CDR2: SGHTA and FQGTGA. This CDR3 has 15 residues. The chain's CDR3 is CASSYGTGQGNEQFF. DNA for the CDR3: TGTGCCAGCAGCTACGGAACGGGACAGGGAAATGAGCAGTTCTTC.

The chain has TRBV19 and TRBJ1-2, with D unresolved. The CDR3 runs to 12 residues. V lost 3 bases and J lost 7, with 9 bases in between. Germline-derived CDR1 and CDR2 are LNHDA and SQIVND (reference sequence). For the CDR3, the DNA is TGTGCCAGTAGTATTGAGGGTAGTGGCTACACCTTC. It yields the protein CASSIEGSGYTF.

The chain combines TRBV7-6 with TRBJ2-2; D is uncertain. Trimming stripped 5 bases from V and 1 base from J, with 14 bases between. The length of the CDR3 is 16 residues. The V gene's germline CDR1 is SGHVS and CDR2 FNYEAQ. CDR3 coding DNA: TGTGCCAGCAGCCCAGAAGGCAGAGTGAACACCGGGGAGCTGTTTTTT. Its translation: CASSPEGRVNTGELFF.

As DNA, the CDR3 is TGTGCCAGCAGCACAGGCCCTGGGGCCAACGTCCTGACTTTC. As protein: CASSTGPGANVLTF. J is TRBJ2-6 and V is TRBV6-4; TRBD1 might be the D (5 bases). CDR1 and CDR2 (germline): MRHNA, SNTAGT. CDR3 length equals 14 residues. Trimming shortened V by 6 bases and J by 2 bases, and 8 bases separated the two germline ends.

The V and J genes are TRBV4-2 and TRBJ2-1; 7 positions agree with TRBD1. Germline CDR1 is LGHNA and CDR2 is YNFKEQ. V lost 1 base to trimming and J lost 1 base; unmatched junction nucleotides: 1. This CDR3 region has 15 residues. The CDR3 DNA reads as TGTGCCAGCAGCCAAGGACAGGGATCCTACAATGAGCAGTTCTTC. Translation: CASSQGQGSYNEQFF.

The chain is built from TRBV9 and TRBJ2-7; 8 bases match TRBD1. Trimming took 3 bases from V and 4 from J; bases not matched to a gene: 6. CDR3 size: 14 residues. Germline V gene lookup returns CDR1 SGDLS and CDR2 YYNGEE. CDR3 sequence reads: CASSGAGGGYEQYF. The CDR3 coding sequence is TGTGCCAGCAGCGGGGCAGGGGGCGGTTACGAGCAGTACTTC.

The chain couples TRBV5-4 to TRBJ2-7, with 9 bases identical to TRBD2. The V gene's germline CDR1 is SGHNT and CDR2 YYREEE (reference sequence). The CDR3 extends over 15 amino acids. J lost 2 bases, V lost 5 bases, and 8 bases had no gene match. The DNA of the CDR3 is TGTGCCAGCAGTTCGATAGCGGGAGACCCCTACGAGCAGTACTTC. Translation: CASSSIAGDPYEQYF.

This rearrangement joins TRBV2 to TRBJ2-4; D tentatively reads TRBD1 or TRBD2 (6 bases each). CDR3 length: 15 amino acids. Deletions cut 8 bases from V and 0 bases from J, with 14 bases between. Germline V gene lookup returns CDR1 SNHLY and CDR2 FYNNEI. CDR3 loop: CASGGTPIAKNIQYF. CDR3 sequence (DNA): TGTGCCAGCGGAGGGACACCCATAGCCAAAAACATTCAGTACTTC.

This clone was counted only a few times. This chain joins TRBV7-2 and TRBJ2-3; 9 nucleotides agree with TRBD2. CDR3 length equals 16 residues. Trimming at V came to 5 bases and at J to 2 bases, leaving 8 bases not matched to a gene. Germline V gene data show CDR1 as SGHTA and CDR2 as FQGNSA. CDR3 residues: CASSPTSGRITDTQYF. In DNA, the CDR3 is TGTGCCAGCAGCCCCACGAGCGGGAGGATCACAGATACGCAGTATTTT.